The rows below give T cell receptor beta chains drawn from one sample of a study of T cell responses to AZD1222 COVID-19 vaccine. Data came from immunoSEQ multiplex PCR; TCRdb stores just in-frame clones and leaves some out. The sample comprises roughly 100,000 clones, about nine tenths of which are singletons, and 6.5% to 10% rests with the top ten. The sequences come from peripheral blood, collected 28 days after the second AZD1222 dose. The receptors come from an adult who received the AZD1222 COVID-19 vaccine. CDR3s include the opening cysteine and the closing phenylalanine or tryptophan. The D gene is left open where the match is weak. Rows give clone size only sometimes, using once, few, many, or a class for an expanded clone.

>.|TRBV4-1|TRBJ1-5|.
TGCGCCAGCAGCCAAGACAGGGCAGATCAGCCCCAGCATTTT
CASSQDRADQPQHF
>.|TRBV3-1/TRBV3-2|TRBJ2-6|.
TGTGCCAGCAGCCAAGACAGCTCTGGGGCCAACGTCCTGACTTTC
CASSQDSSGANVLTF
>.|TRBV6-5|TRBJ2-7|.
TGTGCCAGCAGTTACTCGTCGGACGGGAGCTCCTACGAGCAGTACTTC
CASSYSSDGSSYEQYF
>TRBD1|TRBV5-6|TRBJ2-2|once
TGTGCCAGCAGCCTTCCCGGGACAGACACCGGGGAGCTGTTTTTT
CASSLPGTDTGELFF
>.|TRBV6-5|TRBJ1-1|.
TGTGCCAGCAGTTCGGGTCAGACCAACACTGAAGCTTTCTTT
CASSSGQTNTEAFF
>.|TRBV7-8|TRBJ2-5|.
TGTGCCAGCAGCCGCCCGGGAAACCAAGAGACCCAGTACTTC
CASSRPGNQETQYF
>TRBD1|TRBV3-1/TRBV3-2|TRBJ2-6|.
TGTGCCAGCAGCCAACGGACAGGGTCAAAAGGGGCCAACGTCCTGACTTTC
CASSQRTGSKGANVLTF
>TRBD1|TRBV7-3|TRBJ1-6|.
TGTGCCAGCACCGCCGGGACAGGGGTTGGCTCCTATAATTCACCCCTCCACTTT
CASTAGTGVGSYNSPLHF
>TRBD2|TRBV11-2|TRBJ2-1|.
TGTGCCAGCAGCTTAGTCGGGGCTATGGGGGGGATCTACAATGAGCAGTTCTTC
CASSLVGAMGGIYNEQFF
>TRBD2|TRBV11-2|TRBJ2-7|.
TGTGCCAGCAGCTTCGCAGGGAGGGGCTACGAGCAGTACTTC
CASSFAGRGYEQYF